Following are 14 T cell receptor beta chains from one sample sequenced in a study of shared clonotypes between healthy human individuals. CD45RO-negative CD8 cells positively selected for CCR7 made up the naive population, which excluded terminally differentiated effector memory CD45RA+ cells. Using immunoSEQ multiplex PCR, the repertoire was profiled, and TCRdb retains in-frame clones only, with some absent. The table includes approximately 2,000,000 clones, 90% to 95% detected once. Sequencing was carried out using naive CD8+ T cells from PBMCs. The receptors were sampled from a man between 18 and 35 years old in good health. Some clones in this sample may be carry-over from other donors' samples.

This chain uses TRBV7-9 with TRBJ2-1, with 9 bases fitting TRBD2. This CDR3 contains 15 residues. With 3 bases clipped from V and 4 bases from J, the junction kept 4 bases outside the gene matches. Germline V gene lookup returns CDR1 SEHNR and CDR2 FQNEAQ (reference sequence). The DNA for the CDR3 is TGTGCCAGCAGCTTTTTTAGCGGGGGATACAATGAGCAGTTCTTC. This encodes CASSFFSGGYNEQFF.

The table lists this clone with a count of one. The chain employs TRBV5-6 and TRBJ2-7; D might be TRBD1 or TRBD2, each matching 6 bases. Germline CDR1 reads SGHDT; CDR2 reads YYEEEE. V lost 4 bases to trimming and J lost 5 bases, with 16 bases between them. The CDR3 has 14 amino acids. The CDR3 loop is CASSQGTGLHEQYF. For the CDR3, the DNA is TGTGCCAGCAGCCAGGGGACGGGACTGCACGAGCAGTACTTC. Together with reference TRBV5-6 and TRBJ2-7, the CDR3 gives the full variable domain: DAGVTQSPTHLIKTRGQQVTLRCSPKSGHDTVSWYQQALGQGPQFIFQYYEEEERQRGNFPDRFSGHQFPNYSSELNVNALLLGDSALYLCASSQGTGLHEQYFGPGTRLTVT.

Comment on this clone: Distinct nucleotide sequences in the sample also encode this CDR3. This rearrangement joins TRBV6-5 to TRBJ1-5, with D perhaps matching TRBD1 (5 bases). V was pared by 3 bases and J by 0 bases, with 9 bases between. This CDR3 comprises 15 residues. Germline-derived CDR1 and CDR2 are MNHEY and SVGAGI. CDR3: CASSYRGNSNQPQHF. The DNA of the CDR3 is TGTGCCAGCAGTTATCGGGGGAATAGCAATCAGCCCCAGCATTTT.

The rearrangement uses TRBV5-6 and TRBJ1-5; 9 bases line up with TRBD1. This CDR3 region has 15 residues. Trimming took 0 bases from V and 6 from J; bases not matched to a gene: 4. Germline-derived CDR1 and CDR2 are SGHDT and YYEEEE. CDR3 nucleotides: TGTGCCAGCAGCTTGGGGGGACAGGGAATTCAGCCCCAGCATTTT. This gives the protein CASSLGGQGIQPQHF. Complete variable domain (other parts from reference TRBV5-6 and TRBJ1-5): DAGVTQSPTHLIKTRGQQVTLRCSPKSGHDTVSWYQQALGQGPQFIFQYYEEEERQRGNFPDRFSGHQFPNYSSELNVNALLLGDSALYLCASSLGGQGIQPQHFGDGTRLSIL.

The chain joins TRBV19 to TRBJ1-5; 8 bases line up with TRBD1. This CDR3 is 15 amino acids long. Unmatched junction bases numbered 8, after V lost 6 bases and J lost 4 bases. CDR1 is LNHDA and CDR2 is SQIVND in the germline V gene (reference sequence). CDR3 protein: CASREGQGPNQPQHF. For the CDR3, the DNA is TGTGCCAGTAGGGAAGGACAGGGTCCGAATCAGCCCCAGCATTTT.

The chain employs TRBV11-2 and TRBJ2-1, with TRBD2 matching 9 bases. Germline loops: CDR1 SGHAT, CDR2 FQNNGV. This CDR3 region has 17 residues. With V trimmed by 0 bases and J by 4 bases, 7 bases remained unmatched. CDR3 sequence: CASSLDRRLAAYNEQFF. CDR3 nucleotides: TGTGCCAGCAGCTTAGATCGGAGACTAGCGGCGTACAATGAGCAGTTCTTC. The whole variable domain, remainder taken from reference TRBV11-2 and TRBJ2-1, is EAGVAQSPRYKIIEKRQSVAFWCNPISGHATLYWYQQILGQGPKLLIQFQNNGVVDDSQLPKDRFSAERLKGVDSTLKIQPAKLEDSAVYLCASSLDRRLAAYNEQFFGPGTRLTVL.

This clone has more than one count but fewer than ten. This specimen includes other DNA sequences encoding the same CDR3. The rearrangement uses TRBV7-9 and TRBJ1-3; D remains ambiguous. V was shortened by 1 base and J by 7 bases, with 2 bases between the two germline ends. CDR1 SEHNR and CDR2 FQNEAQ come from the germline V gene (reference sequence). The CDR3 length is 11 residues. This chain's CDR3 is CASSLGNTIYF. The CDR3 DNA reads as TGTGCCAGCAGCTTAGGTAACACCATATATTTT.

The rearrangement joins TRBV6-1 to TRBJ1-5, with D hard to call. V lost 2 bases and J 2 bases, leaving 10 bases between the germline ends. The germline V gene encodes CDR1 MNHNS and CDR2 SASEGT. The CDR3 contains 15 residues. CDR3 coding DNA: TGTGCCAGCAGTGAAAGTTATGGAGGCAATCAGCCCCAGCATTTT. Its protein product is CASSESYGGNQPQHF.

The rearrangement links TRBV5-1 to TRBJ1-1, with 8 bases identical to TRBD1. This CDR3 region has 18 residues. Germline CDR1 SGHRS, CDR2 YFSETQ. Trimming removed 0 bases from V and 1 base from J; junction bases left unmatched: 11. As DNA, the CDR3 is TGCGCCAGCAGCTTGGTTTGGACAGGGATAGGGCAGAACACTGAAGCTTTCTTT. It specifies CASSLVWTGIGQNTEAFF.

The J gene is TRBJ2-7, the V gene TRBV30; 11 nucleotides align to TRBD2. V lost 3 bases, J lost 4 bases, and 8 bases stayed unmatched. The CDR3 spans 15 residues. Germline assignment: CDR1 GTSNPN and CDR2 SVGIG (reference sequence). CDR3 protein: CAWRPLAGESYEQYF. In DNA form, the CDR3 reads TGTGCCTGGAGGCCACTAGCGGGAGAATCGTACGAGCAGTACTTC.

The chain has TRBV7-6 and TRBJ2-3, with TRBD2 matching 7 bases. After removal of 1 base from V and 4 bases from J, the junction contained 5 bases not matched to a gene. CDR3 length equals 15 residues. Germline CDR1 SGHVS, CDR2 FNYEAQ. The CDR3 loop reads CASSLGEGFSDTQYF. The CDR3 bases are TGTGCCAGCAGCTTAGGGGAGGGCTTCTCAGATACGCAGTATTTT.

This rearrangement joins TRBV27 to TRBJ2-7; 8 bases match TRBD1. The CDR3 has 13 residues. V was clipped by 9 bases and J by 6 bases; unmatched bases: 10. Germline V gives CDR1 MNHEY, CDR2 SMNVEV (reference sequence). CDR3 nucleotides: TGTGCCAGGGGCGGGACAGGTTCTCTCGAGCAGTACTTC. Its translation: CARGGTGSLEQYF.

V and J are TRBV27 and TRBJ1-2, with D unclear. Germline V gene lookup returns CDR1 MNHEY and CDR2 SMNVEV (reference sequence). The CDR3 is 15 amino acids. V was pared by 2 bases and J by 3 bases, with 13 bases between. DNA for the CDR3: TGTGCCAGCAGTTTAGCCCCCTCCGGGGACTATGGCTACACCTTC. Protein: CASSLAPSGDYGYTF.

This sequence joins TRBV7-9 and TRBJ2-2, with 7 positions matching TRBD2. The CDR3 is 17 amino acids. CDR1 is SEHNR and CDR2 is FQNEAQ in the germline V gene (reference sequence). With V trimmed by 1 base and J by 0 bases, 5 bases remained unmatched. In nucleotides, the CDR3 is TGTGCCAGCAGCTTAGGCCCAGCGGGGACGAACACCGGGGAGCTGTTTTTT. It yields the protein CASSLGPAGTNTGELFF.